Presented here are 19 T cell receptor beta chains from one specimen sequenced in a study of early T cells in non-severe SARS-CoV-2 infection. Via MiXCR, TCRdb re-called the 5' RACE reads, giving one row per CDR3 protein. The repertoire holds 54,000 or so distinct CDR3 sequences, with 5.6% as singletons. What was sequenced was whole blood. These receptors all come from an adult who was a healthcare worker with PCR-confirmed SARS-CoV-2 infection or an uninfected control (not recorded which).

This clonotype was found many times. The V and J genes are TRBV11-2 and TRBJ2-3; 9 nucleotides agree with TRBD2. Germline V gene lookup returns CDR1 SGHAT and CDR2 FQNNGV. The ends lost 6 bases at V and 1 base at J; junction bases unmatched: 5. The CDR3 consists of 15 residues. The CDR3 reads CASRRAGGRTDTQYF. The CDR3 region has the DNA TGTGCCAGCAGACGAGCGGGGGGACGCACAGATACGCAGTATTTT.

This clonotype has a count of ten or more. This chain links TRBV2 with TRBJ1-5, with unresolved D. The CDR3 spans 15 residues. The V gene lost 4 bases and the J gene lost 2 bases, with 12 bases spanning the gap. Germline CDR1 SNHLY, CDR2 FYNNEI. The CDR3 loop reads CASSAGPKGNQPQHF. The CDR3 DNA reads TGTGCCAGCAGTGCCGGGCCAAAGGGCAATCAGCCCCAGCATTTT.

The chain employs TRBV7-6 and TRBJ2-7, with 9 bases fitting TRBD1. CDR3 size: 16 residues. V gave up 4 bases and J gave up 3 bases; unmatched junction bases: 10. Germline values: CDR1 SGHVS, CDR2 FNYEAQ. The CDR3 sequence: CASSSTSVTGGYEQYF. CDR3 in DNA: TGTGCCAGCAGCTCCACCTCCGTGACAGGGGGCTACGAGCAGTACTTC.

This clonotype was observed at least ten times. The chain links TRBV20-1 to TRBJ2-1; D call uncertain. Germline V gives CDR1 DFQATT, CDR2 SNEGSKA (reference sequence). With 5 bases removed from V and 0 bases from J, the gap between germline ends came to 14 bases. The CDR3 sequence is 15 residues long. CDR3 sequence (DNA): TGCAGTGCTCCCGACGGTCTAAGCTCCTACAATGAGCAGTTCTTC. Amino acid sequence: CSAPDGLSSYNEQFF.

The table lists this clonotype with a few counts. The gene calls are TRBV7-2 and TRBJ1-1; no clear D gene. The CDR3 totals 13 residues. The V gene's germline CDR1 is SGHTA and CDR2 FQGNSA. Deletions cut 3 bases from V and 2 bases from J, with 7 bases between. The CDR3 DNA reads as TGTGCCAGCAGCTTTACCTTTAACACTGAAGCTTTCTTT. Protein sequence: CASSFTFNTEAFF.

The chain links TRBV27 to TRBJ2-1; D might be TRBD1 (5 bases). Germline CDR1 and CDR2: MNHEY and SMNVEV (reference sequence). Trimming pared 5 bases from V and 11 bases from J, leaving 10 bases between. The CDR3 consists of 11 residues. CDR3 sequence (DNA): TGTGCCAGCAGTACCGGACACCAGCAGTTCTTC. Translation gives CASSTGHQQFF.

This clonotype was found many times. The CDR3 DNA follows: TGCGCCAGCAGCTTGAACGGGAGGCAAGATACGCAGTATTTT. Its translation is CASSLNGRQDTQYF. This chain connects TRBV5-1 to TRBJ2-3; 7 positions agree with TRBD2. Germline loops: CDR1 SGHRS, CDR2 YFSETQ. The CDR3 has 14 amino acids. The J segment lost 5 bases and the V segment lost 1 base, leaving 4 bases of the junction unmatched. The entire variable domain, with the rest obtained from reference TRBV5-1 and TRBJ2-3, is as follows: KAGVTQTPRYLIKTRGQQVTLSCSPISGHRSVSWYQQTPGQGLQFLFEYFSETQRNKGNFPGRFSGRQFSNSRSEMNVSTLELGDSALYLCASSLNGRQDTQYFGPGTRLTVL.

This clonotype was counted many times. J is TRBJ2-3 and V is TRBV19; 9 nucleotides align to TRBD1. V lost 4 bases, J lost 5 bases, and 7 bases stayed unmatched. Germline CDR1 is LNHDA and CDR2 is SQIVND (reference sequence). CDR3 size: 15 residues. As DNA, the CDR3 is TGTGCCAGTAGTACCGGACAGGGGACTCGAGATACGCAGTATTTT. This encodes CASSTGQGTRDTQYF.

CDR3 sequence reads: CASSLSFGVDEQYF. CDR3 DNA sequence: TGTGCCAGCTCACTTTCGTTCGGGGTAGACGAGCAGTACTTC. This rearrangement joins TRBV18 to TRBJ2-7; D may be TRBD2 (5 bases). CDR1 is KGHSH and CDR2 is LQKENI in the germline V gene. Deletions cut 4 bases from V and 5 bases from J, with 15 bases between. The CDR3 totals 14 residues.

Only a few counts were recorded for this clonotype. The chain joins TRBV20-1 to TRBJ2-1, with 10 bases aligning to TRBD2. The germline V gene has CDR1 DFQATT and CDR2 SNEGSKA (reference sequence). The CDR3 has 14 amino acids. V lost 2 bases and J lost 7; bases outside the gene matches: 5. CDR3: CSARKVAGGNEQFF. In nucleotides, the CDR3 is TGCAGTGCTAGAAAGGTAGCGGGAGGAAATGAGCAGTTCTTC.

In its sample, this clonotype was seen many times. The gene calls are TRBV29-1 and TRBJ1-2; no clear D gene. The V gene's germline CDR1 is SQVTM and CDR2 ANQGSEA. With 4 bases removed from V and 1 base from J, the gap between germline ends came to 7 bases. The CDR3 contains 12 residues. The CDR3, as DNA: TGCAGCGTTGTACCCAGTAACTATGGCTACACCTTC. Its translation: CSVVPSNYGYTF.

This clonotype was found many times. V and J are TRBV5-4 and TRBJ2-1; 9 nucleotides match TRBD1. Germline V gives CDR1 SGHNT, CDR2 YYREEE (reference sequence). The CDR3 loop spans 14 amino acids. V shed 4 bases, J shed 9 bases, and the junction held 8 bases outside the gene matches. CDR3 loop: CASSATQGASEQFF. In DNA form, the CDR3 reads TGTGCCAGCAGCGCGACACAGGGGGCCTCTGAGCAGTTCTTC.

A word on this clonotype: A much more abundant neighbour one base away suggests this may be a read error. The chain has TRBV14 and TRBJ1-2; D gene uncertain. The CDR3 contains 13 residues. Germline V lookup: CDR1 SGHDN, CDR2 FVKESK. The CDR3 here is CAGSQVEGYGYTF. The CDR3 DNA is TGTGCCGGCAGCCAAGTGGAAGGCTATGGCTACACCTTC.

This clonotype was recorded at least ten times. This chain joins TRBV30 and TRBJ2-2; TRBD1 matches at 9 bases. Unmatched junction bases numbered 10, after V lost 8 bases and J lost 6 bases. Germline V lookup: CDR1 GTSNPN, CDR2 SVGIG (reference sequence). This CDR3 spans 14 amino acids. Here the CDR3 DNA reads TGTGCCGGTGACAGGGGGGGTTTAGCCGGGGAGCTGTTTTTT. Its translation: CAGDRGGLAGELFF.

This clonotype was seen repeatedly, ten times or more. V gene TRBV18 combines with J gene TRBJ1-1, with 8 bases matching TRBD1. With 3 bases clipped from V and 1 base from J, the junction kept 7 bases outside the gene matches. Germline V CDR1 and CDR2: KGHSH, LQKENI. The CDR3 totals 16 residues. The CDR3: CASSPRGGQGNTEAFF. Written as DNA, the CDR3 is TGTGCCAGCTCACCCAGAGGCGGACAGGGGAACACTGAAGCTTTCTTT.

This clonotype came up many times. This chain joins TRBV6-1 and TRBJ1-5, with 11 bases lining up with TRBD1. From germline, CDR1 is MNHNS and CDR2 SASEGT. The CDR3 consists of 16 residues. J gave up 3 bases and V 1 base, and 2 bases lay outside the gene matches. The CDR3 reads CASSEDGQGANQPQHF. The DNA for the CDR3 is TGTGCCAGCAGTGAAGACGGACAGGGGGCCAATCAGCCCCAGCATTTT.

Many counts were recorded for this clonotype. This sequence joins TRBV7-2 and TRBJ2-7; no reliable D call. The V and J ends lost 4 bases and 3 bases respectively, with 13 bases between them. The CDR3 length is 14 residues. Germline assignment: CDR1 SGHTA and CDR2 FQGNSA. CDR3 coding DNA: TGTGCCAGCAGCTCGATCGGAAGTTTCTACGAGCAGTACTTC. Its protein product is CASSSIGSFYEQYF.

This chain connects TRBV18 to TRBJ1-2; D may be TRBD1 (6 bases). Trimming pared 2 bases from V and 2 bases from J, leaving 6 bases between. The CDR3 loop spans 13 amino acids. The germline V gene encodes CDR1 KGHSH and CDR2 LQKENI. CDR3 protein: CASSPTGNYGYTF. The CDR3 DNA reads TGTGCCAGCTCACCAACAGGGAACTATGGCTACACCTTC.

At least ten counts were recorded for this clonotype. This chain connects TRBV20-1 to TRBJ1-1; D uncertain. Trimming left V 6 bases short and J 0 bases short, with 20 bases between. Per the germline V gene, CDR1 is DFQATT and CDR2 is SNEGSKA (reference sequence). This CDR3 has 16 residues. CDR3 loop: CSAHRYLPGLNTEAFF. The CDR3 DNA sequence: TGCAGTGCGCATCGGTACCTTCCGGGATTGAACACTGAAGCTTTCTTT.